Included here is one T cell receptor beta chain sequence, with context. These data come from a study of B cell selection in AIRE deficiency. The V gene's germline CDR1 is LGHNA and CDR2 YNFKEQ. The CDR3 contains 13 residues. V was clipped by 5 bases and J by 9 bases, with 14 bases between them. CD4+CD127+ cells were sorted as the conventional CD4 T cells. The repertoire was sequenced with immunoSEQ multiplex PCR; TCRdb's copy has only in-frame clones and lacks some. The sample lists roughly 25,000 clones, about 96% occurring once. This receptor was identified in a human donor in good health. The sequenced sample was CD4+CD127+ conventional T cells sorted from PBMCs. The chain uses TRBV4-2 and TRBJ2-1, with D possibly TRBD2 on 6 matching bases. CDR3 nucleotides: TGTGCCAGCAGCGGAGGGGCGCAGATTGAGCAGTTCTTC. This translates into CASSGGAQIEQFF.